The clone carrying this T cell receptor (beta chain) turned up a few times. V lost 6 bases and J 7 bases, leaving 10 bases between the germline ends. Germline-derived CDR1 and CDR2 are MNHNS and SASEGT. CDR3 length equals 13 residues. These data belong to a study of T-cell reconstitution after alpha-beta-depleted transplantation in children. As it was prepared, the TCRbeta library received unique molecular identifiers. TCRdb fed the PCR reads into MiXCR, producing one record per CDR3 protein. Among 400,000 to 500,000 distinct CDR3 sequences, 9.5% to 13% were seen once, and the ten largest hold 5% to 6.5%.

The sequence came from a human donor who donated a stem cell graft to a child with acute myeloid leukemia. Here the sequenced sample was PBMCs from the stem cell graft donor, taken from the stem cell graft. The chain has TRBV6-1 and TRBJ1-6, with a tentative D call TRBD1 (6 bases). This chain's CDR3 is CASSPGVNSPLHF. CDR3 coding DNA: TGTGCCAGCAGCCCAGGGGTAAATTCACCCCTCCACTTT.